This passage covers 25 T cell receptor beta chains from one sample sequenced in a study of beta chain features in type 1 diabetes. TCRB transcripts that were expressed got sequenced, as all of the isolated RNA had been reverse transcribed. Measured with immunoSEQ multiplex PCR; TCRdb has only the in-frame clones, and not every one. This sample has under 400,000 clones, with 14% found just once. The sequenced sample consisted of central memory CD4+ T cells from blood. These receptors were taken from a man under 40 in good health.

This clone has only a few counts. The chain links TRBV5-1 to TRBJ2-1; D call uncertain. Germline V lookup: CDR1 SGHRS, CDR2 YFSETQ. V gave up 0 bases and J gave up 4 bases, with 8 bases separating them. The CDR3 covers 14 residues. CDR3 DNA sequence: TGCGCCAGCAGCTTGGCCGGGCTTTACAATGAGCAGTTCTTC. This codes for CASSLAGLYNEQFF. Using reference TRBV5-1 and TRBJ2-1 for the parts outside the CDR3, the full variable domain is KAGVTQTPRYLIKTRGQQVTLSCSPISGHRSVSWYQQTPGQGLQFLFEYFSETQRNKGNFPGRFSGRQFSNSRSEMNVSTLELGDSALYLCASSLAGLYNEQFFGPGTRLTVL.

This clone was observed a handful of times. CDR3 in amino acids: CASTPLGGETQYF. CDR3 bases: TGTGCCAGCACCCCTCTTGGGGGAGAGACCCAGTACTTC. V usage is TRBV27 and J usage is TRBJ2-5; the D gene could be TRBD1 or TRBD2 (5 bases each). V gave up 7 bases and J gave up 4 bases, with 13 bases separating them. The CDR3 consists of 13 residues. Per the germline V gene, CDR1 is MNHEY and CDR2 is SMNVEV (reference sequence).

This clone was counted a few times. The chain has TRBV6-5 and TRBJ1-6; the D is unclear. The CDR3 extends over 14 amino acids. Trimming left V 6 bases short and J 11 bases short, with 17 bases between. Germline lookup yields CDR1 MNHEY and CDR2 SVGAGI. The CDR3 loop is CASRGWEGLAPLHF. The CDR3 coding sequence is TGTGCCAGCAGGGGATGGGAGGGTCTTGCACCCCTCCACTTT.

In this sample, this clone turned up a few times. J is TRBJ1-2 and V is TRBV6-6; a weak D match, TRBD1 (5 bases). Germline V gives CDR1 MNHNY, CDR2 SVGAGI (reference sequence). This CDR3 spans 14 amino acids. The V end was cut by 6 bases, the J end by 8 bases, with 19 bases between. The DNA for the CDR3 is TGTGCCAGCAGGCCCGGGACGGTGTATGGCGGCTACACCTTC. Its translation: CASRPGTVYGGYTF.

This clone was seen a few times. A single base separates this from a much larger clone, so it may be a read error. The CDR3 region is CASSLGGGAKNIQYF. The CDR3 DNA reads TGCGCCAGCAGCTTGGGGGGGGGAGCCAAAAACATTCAGTACTTC. V usage is TRBV5-1 and J usage is TRBJ2-4; 7 bases fit TRBD2. The CDR3 contains 15 residues. Germline values: CDR1 SGHRS, CDR2 YFSETQ. V lost 0 bases, J lost 0 bases, and 0 bases stayed unmatched.

The sample holds a few counts of this clone. This chain connects TRBV30 to TRBJ1-2; no firm D call. Per germline, CDR1 GTSNPN and CDR2 SVGIG (reference sequence). The CDR3 has 13 amino acids. Trimming removed 0 bases from V and 3 bases from J, with 8 bases in between. The CDR3 sequence: CAWSVRGYYGYTF. The DNA for the CDR3 is TGTGCCTGGAGTGTACGGGGTTACTATGGCTACACCTTC.

This clone was detected a few times. The V and J genes are TRBV5-1 and TRBJ2-3; D not resolved. Trimming shortened V by 3 bases and J by 1 base, and 9 bases separated the two germline ends. There are 14 residues in the CDR3. The germline V gene has CDR1 SGHRS and CDR2 YFSETQ. In DNA, the CDR3 is TGCGCCAGCAGCTGGGATCAGGGCACAGATACGCAGTATTTT. Its translation: CASSWDQGTDTQYF.

V usage is TRBV9 and J usage is TRBJ2-6, with TRBD1 matching 11 bases. This CDR3 comprises 17 residues. In germline, CDR1 is SGDLS, CDR2 YYNGEE. With 4 bases clipped from V and 1 base from J, the junction kept 4 bases outside the gene matches. CDR3 protein: CASSRTGGTSGANVLTF. DNA of the CDR3: TGTGCCAGCAGCCGGACAGGGGGCACGTCTGGGGCCAACGTCCTGACTTTC.

The sample holds a few counts of this clone. V and J are TRBV9 and TRBJ1-3, with TRBD1 matching over 9 bases. This CDR3 spans 16 amino acids. The trim removed 2 bases at V and 0 bases at J, leaving 3 bases unmatched. The germline CDR1 and CDR2 sequences are SGDLS and YYNGEE. CDR3: CASSVGQGYSGNTIYF. CDR3 nucleotide sequence: TGTGCCAGCAGCGTGGGACAGGGCTACTCTGGAAACACCATATATTTT.

The chain couples TRBV19 to TRBJ2-5, with unresolved D. Germline lookup yields CDR1 LNHDA and CDR2 SQIVND (reference sequence). There are 12 residues in the CDR3. With 9 bases removed from V and 5 bases from J, the gap between germline ends came to 13 bases. The DNA of the CDR3 is TGTGCCAGCGGACGGATCGATGAGACCCAGTACTTC. It is translated as CASGRIDETQYF.

This clone occurred many times. The CDR3 nucleotides read TGTGCCAGCAGCATGGGCACAGGGGGAGCTAACTATGGCTACACCTTC. Translation gives CASSMGTGGANYGYTF. The chain recombines TRBV7-3 with TRBJ1-2; 8 bases are shared with TRBD1. CDR1 and CDR2 (germline): SGHTA, FQGTGA. The CDR3 covers 16 residues. The junction had 8 bases not matched to a gene; V was cut back by 5 bases and J by 0 bases.

This clone was counted ten times or more. The CDR3 DNA reads TGTGCCAGCAGCCAAGGAGGGGGAGCTGCACTTAATGAGCAGTTCTTC. It codes for CASSQGGGAALNEQFF. V gene TRBV11-3 combines with J gene TRBJ2-1; either TRBD1 or TRBD2 may supply D (6 bases each). Trimming removed 5 bases at V and 7 bases at J, with 21 bases between. This CDR3 has 16 residues. Germline V gene data show CDR1 as SGHNT and CDR2 as YENEEA.

Points on this clone: Other DNA sequences in this specimen translate into the identical CDR3. V gene TRBV6-1 combines with J gene TRBJ2-1; no definite D call. Looked up from germline, CDR1 is MNHNS and CDR2 is SASEGT. This CDR3 has 13 amino acids. Trimming removed 8 bases from V and 0 bases from J, with 8 bases in between. The CDR3 DNA is TGTGCCAGCCTCCGTAGCTCCTACAATGAGCAGTTCTTC. Translating gives CASLRSSYNEQFF.

The chain links TRBV5-4 to TRBJ1-2; the D gene is possibly TRBD1 (6 bases). V shed 6 bases and J shed 4 bases, with 16 bases lying between them. From germline, CDR1 is SGHNT and CDR2 YYREEE (reference sequence). The CDR3 length is 14 residues. CDR3 nucleotide sequence: TGTGCCAGCAAGCCACAGGGTTACTCCTATGGCTACACCTTC. It translates to CASKPQGYSYGYTF.

The V gene is TRBV2, the J gene TRBJ1-3; no clear D. In germline, CDR1 is SNHLY, CDR2 FYNNEI. V was shortened by 1 base and J by 2 bases, with 9 bases between the two germline ends. The CDR3 has 15 amino acids. The CDR3 region has the DNA TGTGCCAGCAGTGAAGAAGCAGTCGCTGGAAACACCATATATTTT. The encoded protein is CASSEEAVAGNTIYF.

This clone was recorded at least ten times. The chain carries TRBV30 and TRBJ2-5, with D perhaps assigned TRBD1 or TRBD2 (5 bases each). With 7 bases removed from V and 2 bases from J, the gap between germline ends came to 17 bases. The CDR3 length is 14 residues. CDR1 and CDR2 (germline): GTSNPN, SVGIG (reference sequence). This chain's CDR3 is CASDRDGSQETQYF. The CDR3 nucleotides read TGTGCCTCCGACCGGGACGGCTCACAAGAGACCCAGTACTTC.

The chain joins TRBV7-9 to TRBJ1-2, with D maybe TRBD1 (6 bases). V was shortened by 3 bases and J by 4 bases, with 12 bases between the two germline ends. The CDR3 loop spans 14 amino acids. CDR1 SEHNR and CDR2 FQNEAQ come from the germline V gene (reference sequence). This CDR3 is CASSLSQGSYGYTF. The DNA for the CDR3 is TGTGCCAGCAGCTTGTCTCAGGGGTCCTATGGCTACACCTTC.

This clone came up a few times. This chain joins TRBV10-3 and TRBJ2-7; TRBD1 is a possible D gene (5 bases). Trimming pared 6 bases from V and 1 base from J, leaving 13 bases between. The germline V gene has CDR1 ENHRY and CDR2 SYGVKD. CDR3 size: 14 residues. The CDR3 region has the DNA TGTGCCATCAGGGGCAGGGAAGGATCCTACGAGCAGTACTTC. Translating gives CAIRGREGSYEQYF.

Only a few counts were recorded for this clone. This probably arose from a read error, given a far larger clone one base away. The chain uses TRBV10-3 and TRBJ2-5; D may match TRBD1 or TRBD2 (6 bases each). The germline CDR1 and CDR2 sequences are ENHRY and SYGVKD. The length of the CDR3 is 14 residues. The CDR3 coding sequence is TGTGCCACCAGTCCCGGGGGCTCGGAGGAGACCCAGTACTTC. It encodes CATSPGGSEETQYF.

This clone was observed once. The chain recombines TRBV7-8 with TRBJ2-5; perhaps TRBD2 as D (6 bases). Trimming left V 5 bases short and J 6 bases short, with 13 bases between. The CDR3 has 13 amino acids. The germline V gene has CDR1 SGHVS and CDR2 FQNEAQ. The DNA of the CDR3 is TGTGCCAGCAGCGGACGGGGGTTCCAGACCCAGTACTTC. Its translation is CASSGRGFQTQYF.

This clone turned up a few times. This chain uses TRBV7-9 with TRBJ1-6; a possible D gene is TRBD1 (5 bases). The germline V and J ends were trimmed by 3 bases and 1 base, with 7 bases remaining between them. CDR3 length equals 15 residues. Looked up from germline, CDR1 is SEHNR and CDR2 is FQNEAQ (reference sequence). The CDR3 DNA reads TGTGCCAGCAGCTTGGGGGAGTCCTATAATTCACCCCTCCACTTT. As protein: CASSLGESYNSPLHF.

The chain is built from TRBV11-3 and TRBJ2-1, with 12 bases that match TRBD2. The CDR3 loop spans 16 amino acids. The ends lost 5 bases at V and 2 bases at J; junction bases unmatched: 4. The germline CDR1 and CDR2 sequences are SGHNT and YENEEA. The CDR3 region is CASSPRTSGTYNEQFF. The CDR3 DNA follows: TGTGCCAGCAGCCCGAGGACTAGCGGGACCTACAATGAGCAGTTCTTC.

This sequence joins TRBV5-6 and TRBJ2-2, with 7 bases fitting TRBD1. V shed 3 bases, J shed 2 bases, and the junction held 7 bases outside the gene matches. The germline gives CDR1 SGHDT, CDR2 YYEEEE. This CDR3 region has 16 residues. DNA of the CDR3: TGTGCCAGCAGCTCAACCGACAGGGTAAACACCGGGGAGCTGTTTTTT. Residues: CASSSTDRVNTGELFF.

This clone has a count of ten or more. V is TRBV7-3 and J is TRBJ2-7; D call uncertain. Germline CDR1 is SGHTA and CDR2 is FQGTGA. The CDR3 totals 13 residues. Trimming cost V 1 base and J 4 bases, with 8 bases left between them. This chain's CDR3 is CASSLKAGYEQYV. The DNA of the CDR3 is TGTGCCAGCAGCTTAAAAGCAGGATACGAGCAGTACGTC.

The V call is TRBV6-1, the J call TRBJ2-3; tentatively, D is TRBD1 or TRBD2 (7 bases each). Germline V gives CDR1 MNHNS, CDR2 SASEGT. This CDR3 contains 15 residues. V lost 6 bases, J lost 8 bases, and 21 bases lay in between. CDR3 DNA: TGTGCCAGCAGCGCCGAGGCAGGGGGGGCGCGTACGCAGTATTTT. This gives the protein CASSAEAGGARTQYF.